One and the same sample provided the 13 T cell receptor beta chains below, sequenced in a study of blood T cell repertoires in COVID-19. Method: immunoSEQ multiplex PCR; TCRdb's copy keeps in-frame clones and lacks some. The table has about 150,000 clones, nearly 80% seen once. Sequencing used peripheral blood. The receptors derive from a man older than 75 with acute or convalescent COVID-19.

This clone came up once. CDR3 nucleotide sequence: TGCAGCGTCCCGCAGGGGGCAGTGAGGGAGACCCAGTACTTC. This codes for CSVPQGAVRETQYF. The chain employs TRBV29-1 and TRBJ2-5; TRBD1 matches at 8 bases. The CDR3 runs to 14 residues. V was clipped by 6 bases and J by 5 bases; unmatched bases: 11. Looked up from germline, CDR1 is SQVTM and CDR2 is ANQGSEA.

V usage is TRBV5-1 and J usage is TRBJ2-2, with D possibly being TRBD2 (5 bases). Trimming shortened V by 4 bases and J by 6 bases, and 16 bases separated the two germline ends. The CDR3 has 15 residues. The germline CDR1 and CDR2 sequences are SGHRS and YFSETQ. The CDR3 loop reads CASSPMGDLPGELFF. The CDR3 DNA follows: TGCGCCAGCAGCCCCATGGGAGATCTTCCCGGGGAGCTGTTTTTT.

The chain couples TRBV4-1 to TRBJ1-2; the match to TRBD1 covers 9 bases. Looked up from germline, CDR1 is MGHRA and CDR2 is YSYEKL. The CDR3 runs 14 residues. After removal of 5 bases from V and 7 bases from J, the junction contained 8 bases not matched to a gene. The CDR3 here is CASSKTTGGAGYTF. Written as DNA, the CDR3 is TGCGCCAGCAGCAAAACGACAGGGGGAGCTGGCTACACCTTC.

V and J are TRBV5-8 and TRBJ2-6; a weak D match, TRBD2 (6 bases). Germline CDR1 reads SGHTS; CDR2 reads YDEGEE. Trimming cost V 5 bases and J 0 bases, with 12 bases left between them. The length of the CDR3 is 16 residues. In DNA, the CDR3 is TGTGCCAGCAGGGGGAGGAGAGTCTCTGGGGCCAACGTCCTGACTTTC. Residues: CASRGRRVSGANVLTF.

The chain employs TRBV19 and TRBJ2-1, with 8 bases matching TRBD1. Trimming cost V 1 base and J 0 bases; bases outside gene matches: 2. Germline V gene data show CDR1 as LNHDA and CDR2 as SQIVND (reference sequence). The CDR3 contains 16 residues. CDR3 DNA: TGTGCCAGTAGTATAGGTACAGGGGGCTCCTACAATGAGCAGTTCTTC. Residues: CASSIGTGGSYNEQFF. The full variable domain, completed using reference TRBV19 and TRBJ2-1, is DGGITQSPKYLFRKEGQNVTLSCEQNLNHDAMYWYRQDPGQGLRLIYYSQIVNDFQKGDIAEGYSVSREKKESFPLTVTSAQKNPTAFYLCASSIGTGGSYNEQFFGPGTRLTVL.

The chain uses TRBV7-9 and TRBJ2-1, with 10 nucleotides matching TRBD1. Germline CDR1 reads SEHNR; CDR2 reads FQNEAQ (reference sequence). Losses at the gene ends were 5 bases for V and 3 bases for J; bases not matched to a gene: 7. The CDR3 loop spans 16 amino acids. The CDR3, as DNA: TGTGCCAGCAGCCCCTGGACAGGGGGAGACTACAATGAGCAGTTCTTC. It codes for CASSPWTGGDYNEQFF.

The chain links TRBV7-3 to TRBJ1-1; D is possibly TRBD1 (5 bases). This CDR3 spans 13 amino acids. Germline V lookup: CDR1 SGHTA, CDR2 FQGTGA. The V gene lost 5 bases and the J gene lost 1 base, with 8 bases spanning the gap. CDR3: CASSRQKNTEAFF. The DNA for the CDR3 is TGTGCCAGCAGCCGACAGAAGAACACTGAAGCTTTCTTT. Looking up the rest from reference TRBV7-3 and TRBJ1-1 gives the full variable domain: GAGVSQTPSNKVTEKGKYVELRCDPISGHTALYWYRQSLGQGPEFLIYFQGTGAADDSGLPNDRFFAVRPEGSVSTLKIQRTERGDSAVYLCASSRQKNTEAFFGQGTRLTVV.

The chain uses TRBV5-1 and TRBJ2-3; the D is unclear. Per germline, CDR1 SGHRS and CDR2 YFSETQ. The CDR3 has 16 residues. With 2 bases removed from V and 0 bases from J, the gap between germline ends came to 13 bases. Here the CDR3 reads CASSLSGRISTDTQYF. CDR3 DNA: TGCGCCAGCAGCTTATCCGGCAGGATAAGCACAGATACGCAGTATTTT.

This chain connects TRBV10-3 to TRBJ2-1; 7 bases fit TRBD1. Germline V gene sequence: CDR1 ENHRY, CDR2 SYGVKD. With 10 bases clipped from V and 8 bases from J, the junction kept 11 bases outside the gene matches. The CDR3 is 13 amino acids. CDR3 sequence reads: CATTGIDNYEQFF. DNA of the CDR3: TGTGCCACGACAGGGATTGACAATTATGAGCAGTTCTTC.

This clone has only one observation. The CDR3 region has the DNA TGTGCCATCACCCGAGGGGGCGTGAGTTCACCCCTCCACTTT. It translates to CAITRGGVSSPLHF. The chain joins TRBV10-3 to TRBJ1-6; TRBD1 aligns across 7 bases. Germline V CDR1 and CDR2: ENHRY, SYGVKD. This CDR3 spans 14 amino acids. V trimming: 7 bases; J trimming: 9 bases; junction bases outside the gene matches: 9.

This clone was picked up a small number of times. This chain uses TRBV6-5 with TRBJ1-5; 7 bases fit TRBD1. V lost 5 bases, J lost 3 bases, and 4 bases stayed unmatched. There are 14 residues in the CDR3. Germline CDR1 MNHEY, CDR2 SVGAGI. CDR3: CASSTRGINQPQHF. The CDR3, as DNA: TGTGCCAGCAGTACCAGGGGGATCAATCAGCCCCAGCATTTT.

This clone was picked up one time. V gene TRBV5-4 combines with J gene TRBJ1-1, with 8 bases matching TRBD1. The junction had 7 bases not matched to a gene; V was cut back by 4 bases and J by 5 bases. CDR3 length equals 14 residues. Germline V gene data show CDR1 as SGHNT and CDR2 as YYREEE (reference sequence). For the CDR3, the DNA is TGTGCCAGCAGCCCTCCGGACAGGGATACTGAAGCTTTCTTT. Protein sequence: CASSPPDRDTEAFF.

For the CDR3, the DNA is TGTGCCAGCAGTGGGACAGGGGGGATTTACAATGAGCAGTTCTTC. This translates into CASSGTGGIYNEQFF. V usage is TRBV2 and J usage is TRBJ2-1; the match to TRBD1 covers 10 bases. The CDR3 runs 15 residues. Germline CDR1 and CDR2: SNHLY and FYNNEI. The V and J ends lost 4 bases and 4 bases, in that order; junction bases with no gene match: 4.